Described below is a single TCR beta chain sequence and its context. This specimen belongs to a study of OX40 agonist ivuxolimab in advanced cancers. The data were produced by immunoSEQ multiplex PCR, yet TCRdb's version contains in-frame clones alone and is incomplete. This table has 60,000 to 65,000 clones, 89% appearing once. CDR3 length equals 14 residues. Trimming removed 4 bases from V and 3 bases from J, with 10 bases in between. CDR1 is SGHTA and CDR2 is FQGTGA in the germline V gene. This sample comprised CD4+ or CD8+ T cells sorted from blood, obtained in a trial of the OX40 agonist ivuxolimab. This TCR came from an adult with an advanced solid tumor such as melanoma, head and neck, liver or kidney cancer. The chain combines TRBV7-3 with TRBJ2-1, with D perhaps TRBD1 (6 bases). CDR3 region: CASSSTGLYNEQFF. The CDR3 nucleotides are TGTGCCAGCAGCTCAACAGGGCTCTACAATGAGCAGTTCTTC. The full variable domain, rest sourced from reference TRBV7-3 and TRBJ2-1, is GAGVSQTPSNKVTEKGKYVELRCDPISGHTALYWYRQSLGQGPEFLIYFQGTGAADDSGLPNDRFFAVRPEGSVSTLKIQRTERGDSAVYLCASSSTGLYNEQFFGPGTRLTVL.